The 8 T cell receptor beta chains presented below share a single source sample, sequenced in a study of response to subunit inactivated influenza vaccine. TCRdb recomputed calls from the RT-PCR reads with MiXCR, one row per CDR3 protein. The sample contains approximately 680,000 distinct CDR3 sequences, 15% to 18% of which appear only once. The sample was PBMCs from blood, taken 11 to 12 days after vaccination. The receptors stem from a man aged 50 or older who received an inactivated influenza vaccine.

The chain couples TRBV7-9 to TRBJ2-2; D call uncertain. V lost 3 bases and J 0 bases, leaving 5 bases between the germline ends. This CDR3 comprises 14 residues. Germline V gives CDR1 SEHNR, CDR2 FQNEAQ (reference sequence). The CDR3 is CASSFPTNTGELFF. The DNA for the CDR3 is TGTGCCAGCAGCTTTCCAACGAACACCGGGGAGCTGTTTTTT.

This clonotype has more than one count but fewer than ten. This rearrangement joins TRBV5-1 to TRBJ2-1, with 12 nucleotides matching TRBD2. Germline values: CDR1 SGHRS, CDR2 YFSETQ. This CDR3 has 17 amino acids. V gave up 0 bases and J gave up 7 bases; unmatched junction bases: 8. The CDR3 DNA reads TGCGCCAGCAGCTTGGTTACTAGCGGGGGGCTCGGGAATGAGCAGTTCTTC. Its translation is CASSLVTSGGLGNEQFF.

The rearrangement links TRBV14 to TRBJ2-5; 7 nucleotides agree with TRBD1. This CDR3 is built from 14 residues. Germline lookup yields CDR1 SGHDN and CDR2 FVKESK. The trim removed 3 bases at V and 4 bases at J, leaving 5 bases unmatched. For the CDR3, the DNA is TGTGCCAGCAGCCATGTAGGGGGCCGAGAGACCCAGTACTTC. Residues: CASSHVGGRETQYF.

The V and J genes are TRBV28 and TRBJ2-7; TRBD2 matches 8 bases. This CDR3 is 16 amino acids long. V gave up 5 bases and J gave up 5 bases; unmatched junction bases: 14. Germline CDR1 and CDR2: MDHEN and SYDVKM. The CDR3 loop reads CASSPISSSGTDEQYF. The CDR3 DNA is TGTGCCAGCAGTCCCATTTCGAGTAGCGGGACCGACGAGCAGTACTTC.

The gene calls are TRBV7-2 and TRBJ2-7, with TRBD2 as a possible D gene (6 bases). Trimming removed 0 bases at V and 2 bases at J, with 17 bases between. This CDR3 is built from 17 residues. Germline CDR1 is SGHTA and CDR2 is FQGNSA. The CDR3 DNA is TGTGCCAGCAGCTTAGCGAGTGGCGGGGACGTAGCCTACGAGCAGTACTTC. Protein sequence: CASSLASGGDVAYEQYF.

In this sample, this clonotype turned up a few times. J is TRBJ2-1 and V is TRBV28; 9 nucleotides align to TRBD2. The V gene end was trimmed by 5 bases and the J gene end by 15 bases; junction bases not matched to a gene: 5. The germline gives CDR1 MDHEN, CDR2 SYDVKM. The CDR3 length is 11 residues. This CDR3 reads CASSIGLAMFF. CDR3 DNA sequence: TGTGCCAGCAGTATTGGACTAGCGATGTTCTTC.

The genes are TRBV6-1 and TRBJ1-5; possible D gene TRBD1, 5 bases. In germline, CDR1 is MNHNS, CDR2 SASEGT. CDR3 size: 15 residues. Trimming left V 7 bases short and J 6 bases short, with 19 bases between. CDR3 in amino acids: CASITRTGRGQPQHF. CDR3 coding DNA: TGTGCCAGCATCACTAGAACAGGCCGGGGTCAGCCCCAGCATTTT.

At least ten counts were recorded for this clonotype. This chain uses TRBV20-1 with TRBJ2-7; TRBD1 matches 7 bases. The CDR3 totals 11 residues. V trimming: 7 bases; J trimming: 0 bases; junction bases outside the gene matches: 0. Germline V gene data show CDR1 as DFQATT and CDR2 as SNEGSKA (reference sequence). In nucleotides, the CDR3 is TGCAGTGGGACAGGCTCCTACGAGCAGTACTTC. Its translation is CSGTGSYEQYF.